This passage covers 22 T cell receptor beta chains from one sample sequenced in a study of blood T cell repertoires in COVID-19. Produced via immunoSEQ multiplex PCR; TCRdb's table is partial and in-frame only. Among a few hundred thousand clones, approximately 90% were seen once, and the ten largest hold 3%. Input material: peripheral blood. These TCRs come from a man aged 18 to 29 with active or convalescent COVID-19.

The rearrangement uses TRBV6-5 and TRBJ2-2; no definite D call. This CDR3 region has 13 residues. V was pared by 11 bases and J by 1 base, with 11 bases between. The germline gives CDR1 MNHEY, CDR2 SVGAGI. CDR3 protein: CAHSPQNTGELFF. In DNA, the CDR3 is TGTGCCCACTCTCCCCAGAACACCGGGGAGCTGTTTTTT.

V is TRBV14 and J is TRBJ2-1; weak D call: TRBD2 (5 bases). CDR3 length: 15 amino acids. Trimming cost V 5 bases and J 4 bases, with 15 bases left between them. Germline-derived CDR1 and CDR2 are SGHDN and FVKESK. The CDR3 reads CASSFSSDTYNEQFF. The CDR3 DNA follows: TGTGCCAGCAGCTTCAGTAGCGATACTTACAATGAGCAGTTCTTC.

The chain links TRBV5-4 to TRBJ2-7; TRBD1 aligns across 12 bases. The trim removed 4 bases at V and 2 bases at J, leaving 10 bases unmatched. There are 17 residues in the CDR3. Germline loops: CDR1 SGHNT, CDR2 YYREEE (reference sequence). DNA for the CDR3: TGTGCCAGCAGCCCGGGACAGGGGGCAACCCTGACCTACGAGCAGTACTTC. As protein: CASSPGQGATLTYEQYF.

The chain links TRBV3-1 (or the pseudogene TRBV3-2) to TRBJ2-7; 9 bases are shared with TRBD1. The germline gives CDR1 LGHDT, CDR2 YNNKEL (reference sequence). The CDR3 contains 14 residues. The V segment lost 5 bases and the J segment 5 bases; nucleotides outside the gene matches: 7. The CDR3 sequence is CASSTWDRVHEQYF. Written as DNA, the CDR3 is TGTGCCAGCAGCACCTGGGACAGGGTGCACGAGCAGTACTTC.

V usage is TRBV5-6 and J usage is TRBJ1-1; D not resolved. V lost 1 base, J lost 7 bases, and 8 bases lay in between. Germline V CDR1 and CDR2: SGHDT, YYEEEE. The CDR3 consists of 12 residues. CDR3 sequence (DNA): TGTGCCAGCAGCTTGTTAGCCGGTGAAGCTTTCTTT. Translation gives CASSLLAGEAFF.

J is TRBJ2-7 and V is TRBV5-4, with 9 bases aligning to TRBD2. This CDR3 comprises 14 residues. V lost 4 bases and J lost 3; bases outside the gene matches: 5. CDR1 is SGHNT, CDR2 YYREEE, per germline (reference sequence). The CDR3 DNA sequence: TGTGCCAGCAGCCCGGGACTAGCCATCTACGAGCAGTACTTC. This translates into CASSPGLAIYEQYF.

The rearrangement links TRBV14 to TRBJ1-1; D is unclear. Trimming took 0 bases from V and 1 from J, leaving 6 bases between them. CDR3 size: 14 residues. Per the germline V gene, CDR1 is SGHDN and CDR2 is FVKESK. Written as DNA, the CDR3 is TGTGCCAGCAGCCAAGATATCGGGAACACTGAAGCTTTCTTT. This encodes CASSQDIGNTEAFF.

V usage is TRBV6-1 and J usage is TRBJ2-7, with TRBD1 identical over 8 bases. The CDR3 spans 16 residues. The germline V gene has CDR1 MNHNS and CDR2 SASEGT. The V segment lost 4 bases and the J segment 0 bases; nucleotides outside the gene matches: 8. CDR3 protein: CASSGSGQVVSYEQYF. The CDR3 coding sequence is TGTGCCAGCAGTGGCTCGGGACAGGTAGTCTCCTACGAGCAGTACTTC.

The rearrangement joins TRBV4-3 to TRBJ1-4, with a possible D match to TRBD1 (6 bases). Germline-derived CDR1 and CDR2 are LGHNA and YSLEER. This CDR3 region has 16 residues. The V gene lost 1 base and the J gene lost 9 bases, with 18 bases spanning the gap. The CDR3 is CASSQGPTGSGKKLFF. The CDR3 bases are TGCGCCAGCAGCCAAGGGCCTACAGGGTCCGGGAAAAAACTGTTTTTT.

The J gene is TRBJ1-2, the V gene TRBV28; no firm D call. In germline, CDR1 is MDHEN, CDR2 SYDVKM. The CDR3 sequence is 14 residues long. V shed 6 bases and J shed 1 base, with 12 bases lying between them. CDR3 DNA sequence: TGTGCCAGCAGGGGCCGGATTGGTAACTATGGCTACACCTTC. Translation: CASRGRIGNYGYTF.

The chain couples TRBV5-6 to TRBJ1-1; D is uncertain. CDR3 length: 14 amino acids. V lost 4 bases to trimming and J lost 0 bases, with 10 bases between them. Germline CDR1 SGHDT, CDR2 YYEEEE. The CDR3 DNA reads TGTGCCAGCAGCCTCCTAACAGTGAACACTGAAGCTTTCTTT. Translation gives CASSLLTVNTEAFF.

V gene TRBV29-1 combines with J gene TRBJ2-5; the match to TRBD2 covers 9 bases. J was trimmed by 5 bases and V by 0 bases; bases with no gene match: 10. This CDR3 comprises 16 residues. Germline lookup yields CDR1 SQVTM and CDR2 ANQGSEA. The DNA of the CDR3 is TGCAGCGTTGAAGAAGGGCTAGCGGGACATTTTGAGACCCAGTACTTC. Its translation is CSVEEGLAGHFETQYF. Full variable domain (outside the CDR3, taken from reference TRBV29-1 and TRBJ2-5): SAVISQKPSRDICQRGTSLTIQCQVDSQVTMMFWYRQQPGQSLTLIATANQGSEATYESGFVIDKFPISRPNLTFSTLTVSNMSPEDSSIYLCSVEEGLAGHFETQYFGPGTRLLVL.

This clone was seen a single time. J is TRBJ2-5 and V is TRBV5-1, with D maybe TRBD2 (6 bases). This CDR3 has 14 residues. The V gene's germline CDR1 is SGHRS and CDR2 YFSETQ. V lost 3 bases and J 2 bases, leaving 11 bases between the germline ends. In DNA, the CDR3 is TGCGCCAGCAGCTATACTGCGGGGCAAGAGACCCAGTACTTC. As protein: CASSYTAGQETQYF. Looking up the rest from reference TRBV5-1 and TRBJ2-5 gives the full variable domain: KAGVTQTPRYLIKTRGQQVTLSCSPISGHRSVSWYQQTPGQGLQFLFEYFSETQRNKGNFPGRFSGRQFSNSRSEMNVSTLELGDSALYLCASSYTAGQETQYFGPGTRLLVL.

V and J are TRBV29-1 and TRBJ2-7, with 7 bases identical to TRBD2. Trimming cost V 1 base and J 6 bases; bases outside gene matches: 15. From germline, CDR1 is SQVTM and CDR2 ANQGSEA. The CDR3 covers 16 residues. CDR3 residues: CSVEGPPGLYPGEQYF. Here the CDR3 DNA reads TGCAGCGTTGAAGGTCCCCCGGGACTATACCCCGGCGAGCAGTACTTC.

The chain joins TRBV10-3 to TRBJ1-2; 8 nucleotides line up with TRBD1. V was clipped by 4 bases and J by 0 bases; unmatched bases: 4. This CDR3 region has 15 residues. Germline loops: CDR1 ENHRY, CDR2 SYGVKD. The CDR3: CAISGQGPANYGYTF. CDR3 DNA: TGTGCCATCAGTGGACAGGGGCCGGCTAACTATGGCTACACCTTC.

This chain joins TRBV28 and TRBJ1-3; no definite D call. Germline CDR1 MDHEN, CDR2 SYDVKM. The CDR3 has 16 residues. Trimming took off 5 bases at V and 4 bases at J, with 18 bases between the two ends. The DNA of the CDR3 is TGTGCCAGCAGTCTGGCCCGGGAAGGCGTGGGAAACACCATATATTTT. It codes for CASSLAREGVGNTIYF.

This clone was seen only a few times. The CDR3 loop is CASSLDLDYGYTF. The CDR3 nucleotides read TGTGCCAGCAGCCTAGACCTTGACTATGGCTACACCTTC. The J gene is TRBJ1-2, the V gene TRBV3-1 (or the pseudogene TRBV3-2), with D hard to call. This CDR3 has 13 amino acids. The germline gives CDR1 LGHDT, CDR2 YNNKEL (reference sequence). The V end lost 4 bases, the J end lost 3 bases, and 9 bases lay between the germline ends.

In DNA form, the CDR3 reads TGTGCCACCAGCAGAGGCCGGGACAGTAACTATGGCTACACCTTC. Amino acid sequence: CATSRGRDSNYGYTF. V and J are TRBV15 and TRBJ1-2, with 7 bases identical to TRBD1. V was clipped by 1 base and J by 1 base; unmatched bases: 3. This CDR3 region has 15 residues. CDR1 is LNHNV and CDR2 is YYDKDF in the germline V gene (reference sequence). Combining the CDR3 with reference TRBV15 and TRBJ1-2 gives the whole variable domain DAMVIQNPRYQVTQFGKPVTLSCSQTLNHNVMYWYQQKSSQAPKLLFHYYDKDFNNEADTPDNFQSRRPNTSFCFLDIRSPGLGDTAMYLCATSRGRDSNYGYTFGSGTRLTVV.

The V and J genes are TRBV13 and TRBJ2-1, with TRBD1 matching 7 bases. Germline CDR1 reads PRHDT; CDR2 reads FYEKMQ (reference sequence). CDR3 size: 13 residues. Losses at the gene ends were 5 bases for V and 8 bases for J; bases not matched to a gene: 6. CDR3 sequence: CASSLNRGHEQFF. The CDR3 DNA is TGTGCCAGCAGCCTGAACAGGGGTCATGAGCAGTTCTTC. Supplemented by reference TRBV13 and TRBJ2-1, the full variable domain reads AAGVIQSPRHLIKEKRETATLKCYPIPRHDTVYWYQQGPGQDPQFLISFYEKMQSDKGSIPDRFSAQQFSDYHSELNMSSLELGDSALYFCASSLNRGHEQFFGPGTRLTVL.

The chain recombines TRBV15 with TRBJ2-5, with D possibly TRBD2 on 6 matching bases. The CDR3 runs 15 residues. Trimming cost V 3 bases and J 2 bases, with 13 bases left between them. Per germline, CDR1 LNHNV and CDR2 YYDKDF (reference sequence). The CDR3 DNA reads TGTGCCACCAGCAGGGACTACCAGGTTCAAGAGACCCAGTACTTC. This translates into CATSRDYQVQETQYF.

The V call is TRBV6-6, the J call TRBJ2-5; TRBD1 matches 8 bases. V was clipped by 5 bases and J by 3 bases; unmatched bases: 11. Per germline, CDR1 MNHNY and CDR2 SVGAGI (reference sequence). CDR3 size: 16 residues. In DNA, the CDR3 is TGTGCCAGCAGTCGCGGGACAGGAGGATCCGAAGAGACCCAGTACTTC. Amino acids: CASSRGTGGSEETQYF.

This sequence joins TRBV10-3 and TRBJ2-3; 7 bases agree with TRBD2. CDR1 is ENHRY, CDR2 SYGVKD, per germline. The ends lost 4 bases at V and 0 bases at J; junction bases unmatched: 1. The CDR3 sequence is 14 residues long. CDR3 nucleotides: TGTGCCATCAGTGCTAGCGGTAGCACAGATACGCAGTATTTT. Translated, it gives CAISASGSTDTQYF.